Listed here are 32 T cell receptor beta chains from one sample, sequenced in a study of T cell responses to AZD1222 COVID-19 vaccine. TCRdb's copy holds only in-frame clones and misses some; the assay was immunoSEQ multiplex PCR. The table has about 40,000 clones, 88% seen once. This sample comprised peripheral blood, obtained 28 days after the second dose of the MenACWY control vaccine. Receptor source: an adult who received the MenACWY meningococcal vaccine as a control.

The CDR3 region has the DNA TGTGCCAGCAGCCCGCCCTCTGGGCGGGAGATCGATGAGCAGTTCTTC. Protein: CASSPPSGREIDEQFF. This chain uses TRBV7-9 with TRBJ2-1, with 7 bases matching TRBD2. Germline V lookup: CDR1 SEHNR, CDR2 FQNEAQ (reference sequence). The CDR3 runs 16 residues. With 5 bases clipped from V and 8 bases from J, the junction kept 15 bases outside the gene matches.

In this sample, this clone turned up a few times. The V call is TRBV29-1, the J call TRBJ2-2; D might be TRBD1 (6 bases). V gave up 0 bases and J gave up 1 base, with 12 bases separating them. The V gene's germline CDR1 is SQVTM and CDR2 ANQGSEA. The CDR3 length is 16 residues. CDR3 bases: TGCAGCGTTGAAGAGAGTCAGGGGTGGAACACCGGGGAGCTGTTTTTT. Translating it yields CSVEESQGWNTGELFF.

CDR3 residues: CASSPGAGVNTGELFF. CDR3 sequence (DNA): TGTGCCAGCTCACCAGGCGCGGGCGTGAACACCGGGGAGCTGTTTTTT. The chain links TRBV18 to TRBJ2-2; D perhaps matches TRBD2 (5 bases). Germline assignment: CDR1 KGHSH and CDR2 LQKENI. The length of the CDR3 is 16 residues. Deletions cut 2 bases from V and 1 base from J, with 11 bases between. The whole variable domain, filled in from reference TRBV18 and TRBJ2-2, reads NAGVMQNPRHLVRRRGQEARLRCSPMKGHSHVYWYRQLPEEGLKFMVYLQKENIIDESGMPKERFSAEFPKEGPSILRIQQVVRGDSAAYFCASSPGAGVNTGELFFGEGSRLTVL.

This clone was seen only a few times. The chain employs TRBV21-1 and TRBJ1-5. TRBV21-1 is classified as a pseudogene. The CDR3 totals 16 residues. The CDR3 loop is CASSPNGNYSNQPQHF. For the CDR3, the DNA is TGTGCCAGCAGCCCAAATGGCAACTATAGCAATCAGCCCCAGCATTTT.

The chain uses TRBV6-6 and TRBJ2-7; D gene ambiguous. The length of the CDR3 is 12 residues. Per the germline V gene, CDR1 is MNHNY and CDR2 is SVGAGI (reference sequence). V lost 7 bases to trimming and J lost 3 bases, with 10 bases between them. This CDR3 is CASTGSNYEQYF. In DNA form, the CDR3 reads TGTGCCAGCACGGGCAGTAACTACGAGCAGTACTTC.

The J gene is TRBJ2-1, the V gene TRBV14, with TRBD1 identical over 12 bases. The CDR3 totals 20 residues. Germline V lookup: CDR1 SGHDN, CDR2 FVKESK. The V gene end was trimmed by 2 bases and the J gene end by 5 bases; junction bases not matched to a gene: 16. The CDR3 DNA reads as TGTGCCAGCAGCCAATTCTCCGGGACAGGGGGCTTCGGGGAACACAATGAGCAGTTCTTC. It translates to CASSQFSGTGGFGEHNEQFF.

The chain couples TRBV28 to TRBJ2-2; D uncertain. CDR3 length: 16 residues. Germline values: CDR1 MDHEN, CDR2 SYDVKM. With 7 bases removed from V and 4 bases from J, the gap between germline ends came to 19 bases. CDR3 bases: TGTGCCAGCATCTCGCGGAGAAGACCGGGCACCGGGGAGCTGTTTTTT. The encoded protein is CASISRRRPGTGELFF.

There are a few counts of this clone. V is TRBV27 and J is TRBJ1-2; D call uncertain. CDR1 is MNHEY and CDR2 is SMNVEV in the germline V gene (reference sequence). The CDR3 is made up of 17 amino acids. Trimming removed 4 bases from V and 4 bases from J, with 22 bases in between. CDR3 DNA: TGTGCCAGCAGTTCTCTTCTGCTAGCAGGAGGAATCTATGGCTACACCTTC. It codes for CASSSLLLAGGIYGYTF.

V is TRBV5-4 and J is TRBJ2-1; D unclear. V was cut by 4 bases and J by 4 bases, with 18 bases left in between. CDR3 length: 16 residues. Germline V gene lookup returns CDR1 SGHNT and CDR2 YYREEE (reference sequence). The CDR3 DNA is TGTGCCAGCAGCCCCTTAGGGCAGCCATTATACAATGAGCAGTTCTTC. Its protein is CASSPLGQPLYNEQFF.

This clone was counted only a few times. The chain combines TRBV5-1 with TRBJ1-2, with D perhaps matching TRBD1 (6 bases). Germline V lookup: CDR1 SGHRS, CDR2 YFSETQ. V lost 3 bases, J lost 8 bases, and 11 bases lay in between. CDR3 size: 12 residues. CDR3 in amino acids: CASSSDRWGYTF. The DNA for the CDR3 is TGCGCCAGCAGCTCGGACAGATGGGGCTACACCTTC.

V usage is TRBV19 and J usage is TRBJ1-6; 9 bases are shared with TRBD1. Germline CDR1 is LNHDA and CDR2 is SQIVND (reference sequence). J gave up 9 bases and V 8 bases, and 5 bases lay outside the gene matches. CDR3 length: 13 amino acids. CDR3 protein: CASGGQGSSPLHF. CDR3 sequence (DNA): TGTGCCAGTGGGGGACAGGGAAGTTCACCCCTCCACTTT.

The chain recombines TRBV7-6 with TRBJ2-2, with 8 bases identical to TRBD2. Trimming cost V 0 bases and J 4 bases; bases outside gene matches: 7. The length of the CDR3 is 17 residues. Germline CDR1 is SGHVS and CDR2 is FNYEAQ. CDR3 nucleotides: TGTGCCAGCAGCTTAGCGTCCAGCGGGAGTGGCACCGGGGAGCTGTTTTTT. It yields the protein CASSLASSGSGTGELFF.

CDR3 sequence: CASSLFSGSSYNEQFF. CDR3 coding DNA: TGTGCCAGCAGCTTATTTAGCGGGAGCTCCTACAATGAGCAGTTCTTC. This sequence joins TRBV7-9 and TRBJ2-1; 9 bases match TRBD2. Losses at the gene ends were 2 bases for V and 0 bases for J; bases not matched to a gene: 2. CDR1 SEHNR and CDR2 FQNEAQ come from the germline V gene (reference sequence). The CDR3 runs to 16 residues. Variable domain in full (rest from reference TRBV7-9 and TRBJ2-1): DTGVSQNPRHKITKRGQNVTFRCDPISEHNRLYWYRQTLGQGPEFLTYFQNEAQLEKSRLLSDRFSAERPKGSFSTLEIQRTEQGDSAMYLCASSLFSGSSYNEQFFGPGTRLTVL.

The chain couples TRBV28 to TRBJ1-2; weak D call: TRBD1 (6 bases). Deletions cut 6 bases from V and 0 bases from J, with 26 bases between. This CDR3 contains 19 residues. Germline CDR1 MDHEN, CDR2 SYDVKM. CDR3 sequence reads: CASSGGARTAYRANYGYTF. The CDR3 coding sequence is TGTGCCAGCAGCGGGGGGGCCCGGACAGCGTACCGAGCTAACTATGGCTACACCTTC.

The chain couples TRBV19 to TRBJ2-3, with 7 positions matching TRBD2. The CDR3 consists of 14 residues. The germline V gene encodes CDR1 LNHDA and CDR2 SQIVND (reference sequence). V lost 3 bases, J lost 0 bases, and 0 bases stayed unmatched. Here the CDR3 DNA reads TGTGCCAGTAGTATTAGCGGGAGCACAGATACGCAGTATTTT. Amino acid sequence: CASSISGSTDTQYF.

The V gene is TRBV7-9, the J gene TRBJ2-1, with 7 bases matching TRBD1. This CDR3 is built from 13 residues. Germline CDR1 SEHNR, CDR2 FQNEAQ (reference sequence). Trimming removed 3 bases from V and 6 bases from J; junction bases left unmatched: 2. The CDR3 protein is CASSFSGGNEQFF. The CDR3 DNA is TGTGCCAGCAGCTTTTCAGGGGGCAATGAGCAGTTCTTC.

The V gene is TRBV19, the J gene TRBJ2-5; 14 nucleotides line up with TRBD2. Germline V gene lookup returns CDR1 LNHDA and CDR2 SQIVND (reference sequence). The junction had 5 bases not matched to a gene; V was cut back by 7 bases and J by 1 base. The CDR3 has 16 residues. The CDR3 spells CASKDGLAGGQETQYF. The DNA for the CDR3 is TGTGCCAGTAAAGATGGACTAGCGGGAGGCCAAGAGACCCAGTACTTC. Looking up the rest from reference TRBV19 and TRBJ2-5 gives the full variable domain: DGGITQSPKYLFRKEGQNVTLSCEQNLNHDAMYWYRQDPGQGLRLIYYSQIVNDFQKGDIAEGYSVSREKKESFPLTVTSAQKNPTAFYLCASKDGLAGGQETQYFGPGTRLLVL.

This clone was counted only a few times. The gene calls are TRBV6-5 and TRBJ2-7, with TRBD2 as a possible D gene (5 bases). CDR3 size: 14 residues. Trimming left V 0 bases short and J 2 bases short, with 8 bases between. Germline CDR1 reads MNHEY; CDR2 reads SVGAGI. The CDR3 here is CASSYSWRAYEQYF. The DNA for the CDR3 is TGTGCCAGCAGTTACTCGTGGCGGGCCTACGAGCAGTACTTC.

The chain recombines TRBV21-1 with TRBJ2-1; TRBD2 is the table's D call and was not checked against the DNA. TRBV21-1 is classified as a pseudogene. This CDR3 contains 22 residues. Here the CDR3 DNA reads TGTGCCAGCAGCCCTACTAGCGGGAGTTTAATTTGTTTCGTTAGGTCCTACAATGAGCAGTTCTTC. The encoded protein is CASSPTSGSLICFVRSYNEQFF.

The chain carries TRBV5-6 and TRBJ2-7; tentatively, D is TRBD1 or TRBD2 (5 bases each). CDR1 and CDR2 (germline): SGHDT, YYEEEE. V was cut by 5 bases and J by 5 bases, with 14 bases left in between. The CDR3 length is 13 residues. The CDR3, as DNA: TGTGCCAGCAGACCTTGGGGGAATGACGAGCAGTACTTC. As protein: CASRPWGNDEQYF. Complete variable domain (other parts from reference TRBV5-6 and TRBJ2-7): DAGVTQSPTHLIKTRGQQVTLRCSPKSGHDTVSWYQQALGQGPQFIFQYYEEEERQRGNFPDRFSGHQFPNYSSELNVNALLLGDSALYLCASRPWGNDEQYFGPGTRLTVT.

The genes are TRBV27 and TRBJ1-2, with D possibly TRBD1 on 5 matching bases. This CDR3 has 13 amino acids. In germline, CDR1 is MNHEY, CDR2 SMNVEV (reference sequence). The V gene lost 3 bases and the J gene lost 7 bases, with 12 bases spanning the gap. The CDR3 DNA sequence: TGTGCCAGCAGTTTTCGGGGGGAAACTGGCTACACCTTC. Residues: CASSFRGETGYTF.

The chain joins TRBV6-1 to TRBJ1-4; D gene ambiguous. V lost 1 base to trimming and J lost 11 bases, with 17 bases between them. The CDR3 loop spans 15 amino acids. CDR1 is MNHNS, CDR2 SASEGT, per germline. Here the CDR3 reads CASSEDKGYLGKLFF. The CDR3 bases are TGTGCCAGCAGTGAAGATAAAGGGTATCTTGGGAAACTGTTTTTT.

The chain combines TRBV19 with TRBJ1-5, with 9 bases that match TRBD1. The CDR3 loop spans 16 amino acids. Trimming removed 8 bases from V and 6 bases from J; junction bases left unmatched: 14. CDR1 and CDR2 from the germline V gene are LNHDA and SQIVND (reference sequence). DNA for the CDR3: TGTGCCAGTGACTTAATCGGGACAGGGTGGAGTCAGCCCCAGCATTTT. It yields the protein CASDLIGTGWSQPQHF.

J is TRBJ2-1 and V is TRBV2, with TRBD2 matching 10 bases. CDR1 SNHLY and CDR2 FYNNEI come from the germline V gene. The CDR3 runs to 16 residues. V shed 6 bases and J 16 bases; nucleotides not matched to a gene: 21. The CDR3, as DNA: TGTGCCAGCAGCCTTTCGATGTCTAGCGGGGGTCCCGGGGGTTTCTTC. Translating gives CASSLSMSSGGPGGFF.

This clone was detected once. The chain employs TRBV11-2 and TRBJ1-5, with TRBD1 identical over 9 bases. V lost 3 bases, J lost 6 bases, and 3 bases stayed unmatched. Germline values: CDR1 SGHAT, CDR2 FQNNGV. The CDR3 is made up of 14 amino acids. CDR3 sequence (DNA): TGTGCCAGCAGCTTGGGACAGGGTAGTCAGCCCCAGCATTTT. Its protein is CASSLGQGSQPQHF.

The CDR3 nucleotides read TGTGCCAGTAGTATGGGGGATGGGGCCAACGTCCTGACTTTC. Translation: CASSMGDGANVLTF. The V call is TRBV19, the J call TRBJ2-6; D might be TRBD1 or TRBD2, each matching 5 bases. The CDR3 has 14 residues. The germline CDR1 and CDR2 sequences are LNHDA and SQIVND (reference sequence). V was pared by 3 bases and J by 3 bases, with 6 bases between.

This clone occurred once. The chain couples TRBV20-1 to TRBJ1-1; no definite D call. The CDR3 contains 10 residues. From germline, CDR1 is DFQATT and CDR2 SNEGSKA (reference sequence). The CDR3 reads CSALATEAFF. The CDR3 DNA follows: TGCAGCGCCTTGGCCACTGAAGCTTTCTTT.

V and J are TRBV5-6 and TRBJ2-7; D perhaps matches TRBD2 (6 bases). This CDR3 contains 14 residues. With 6 bases removed from V and 3 bases from J, the gap between germline ends came to 16 bases. CDR1 and CDR2 (germline): SGHDT, YYEEEE. The CDR3, as DNA: TGTGCCAGCACCGTCGCGGGAACGATCTACGAGCAGTACTTC. It codes for CASTVAGTIYEQYF.

This clone occurred once. In DNA form, the CDR3 reads TGTGCCAGAGCGGCGGATACGCAGTATTTT. This codes for CARAADTQYF. The chain joins TRBV2 to TRBJ2-3, with D possibly being TRBD2 (5 bases). V was pared by 9 bases and J by 6 bases, with 7 bases between. Germline V gene data show CDR1 as SNHLY and CDR2 as FYNNEI. The CDR3 length is 10 residues.

Only one count was recorded for this clone. V is TRBV28 and J is TRBJ2-7; D remains ambiguous. Trimming removed 6 bases at V and 6 bases at J, with 6 bases between. CDR3 length equals 10 residues. Germline assignment: CDR1 MDHEN and CDR2 SYDVKM. The CDR3 protein is CASRSGEQYF. CDR3 DNA sequence: TGTGCCAGCAGGTCTGGCGAGCAGTACTTC.

This chain connects TRBV11-3 to TRBJ2-1; 9 bases are shared with TRBD2. The CDR3 is 13 residues long. In germline, CDR1 is SGHNT, CDR2 YENEEA. V dropped 5 bases and J dropped 9; count of bases not matched to a gene: 5. CDR3 protein: CASSDRLAAEQFF. In nucleotides, the CDR3 is TGTGCCAGCAGCGACCGACTAGCGGCTGAGCAGTTCTTC.

V gene TRBV19 combines with J gene TRBJ2-7; D may be TRBD2 (6 bases). This CDR3 has 13 amino acids. The germline V and J ends were trimmed by 5 bases and 3 bases, with 11 bases remaining between them. Germline CDR1 LNHDA, CDR2 SQIVND (reference sequence). The CDR3 protein is CASSATSFYEQYF. The CDR3 DNA reads as TGTGCCAGTAGTGCGACTAGTTTCTACGAGCAGTACTTC.